This TCR beta chain was documented in a study of blood T cell repertoires in COVID-19. As processed by the authors: The authors estimated nucleated cell counts from reference gene primer amplification. Assay: immunoSEQ multiplex PCR; the TCRdb copy retains only in-frame clones and omits some. V and J calls and clone size follow that table, whereas D and trimming were derived from the DNA. Of 490,000 or so clones listed, about nine tenths were seen once; the top ten hold around 7.9%. The CDR3 contains 13 residues. V shed 6 bases and J 5 bases; nucleotides not matched to a gene: 6. The chain couples TRBV12-3 or TRBV12-4 to TRBJ1-1, with 7 nucleotides matching TRBD1. Sequencing was done on a sample of PBMCs or T cells enriched from blood (not recorded which). The TCR sequence derives from a woman aged 55-69 years who had recovered from COVID-19. CDR3 region: CASRGGGWTEAFF. CDR3 DNA sequence: TGTGCCAGCAGAGGGGGCGGGTGGACTGAAGCTTTCTTT.